This T cell receptor (beta chain) comes out of a study of T-cell memory formation after mild COVID-19. This clonotype was recorded many times. The CDR3 consists of 18 residues. Trimming cost V 3 bases and J 0 bases, with 21 bases left between them. Germline loops: CDR1 ENHRY, CDR2 SYGVKD. cDNA libraries for TCR alpha and TCR beta, carrying sample barcodes and UMIs, came from 5'RACE with constant-segment primers. One entry per CDR3 protein, called by TCRdb with MiXCR from the 5' RACE reads. This sample has more than 75,000 distinct CDR3 sequences, with around 27% found just once. The source material was PBMCs or a T cell subset sorted from them (not recorded which). The V call is TRBV10-3, the J call TRBJ2-7; D might be TRBD1 (6 bases). The sequence was obtained from a man younger than 35 who had mild COVID-19 (a few samples of this study predate the infection). Cell type and time point are not known. CDR3 region: CAISDLTTGKMGSYEQYF. CDR3 DNA: TGTGCCATCAGTGATCTTACCACAGGGAAGATGGGCTCCTACGAGCAGTACTTC.